This T cell receptor (beta chain) was sequenced during a study of blood T cell repertoires in COVID-19. Turning to the study itself: T cells, B-cell-depleted T cells, or PBMCs supplied cDNA or gDNA.

TCRdb's table, derived via immunoSEQ multiplex PCR, lists solely in-frame clones and lacks some. The sample carries some 120,000 clones, 80% to 85% recorded once. The ends were cut back, 0 bases at V and 5 bases at J, with 10 bases in the middle. The germline V gene encodes CDR1 SEHNR and CDR2 FQNEAQ (reference sequence). CDR3 length: 15 amino acids. This chain uses TRBV7-9 with TRBJ1-4; D unclear. Sequenced input: peripheral blood. The clonotype originates from a woman aged 25-40 years who had recovered from COVID-19. For the CDR3, the DNA is TGTGCCAGCAGCTTAGCGCGGCTCAAGAATGAAAAACTGTTTTTT. This codes for CASSLARLKNEKLFF.